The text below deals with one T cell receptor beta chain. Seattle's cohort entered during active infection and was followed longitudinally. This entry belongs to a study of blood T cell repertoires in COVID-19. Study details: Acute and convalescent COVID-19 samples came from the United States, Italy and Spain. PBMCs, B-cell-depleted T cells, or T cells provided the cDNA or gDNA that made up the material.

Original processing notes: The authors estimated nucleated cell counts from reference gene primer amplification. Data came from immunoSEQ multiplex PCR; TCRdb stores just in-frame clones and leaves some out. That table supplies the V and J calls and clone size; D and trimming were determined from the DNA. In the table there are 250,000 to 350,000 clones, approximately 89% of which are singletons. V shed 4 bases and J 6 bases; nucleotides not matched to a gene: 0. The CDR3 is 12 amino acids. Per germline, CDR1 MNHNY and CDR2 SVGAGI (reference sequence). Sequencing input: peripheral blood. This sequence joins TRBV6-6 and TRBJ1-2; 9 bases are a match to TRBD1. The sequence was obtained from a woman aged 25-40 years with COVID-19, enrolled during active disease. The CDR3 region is CASSWTGDGYTF. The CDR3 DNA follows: TGTGCCAGCAGTTGGACAGGGGATGGCTACACCTTC.